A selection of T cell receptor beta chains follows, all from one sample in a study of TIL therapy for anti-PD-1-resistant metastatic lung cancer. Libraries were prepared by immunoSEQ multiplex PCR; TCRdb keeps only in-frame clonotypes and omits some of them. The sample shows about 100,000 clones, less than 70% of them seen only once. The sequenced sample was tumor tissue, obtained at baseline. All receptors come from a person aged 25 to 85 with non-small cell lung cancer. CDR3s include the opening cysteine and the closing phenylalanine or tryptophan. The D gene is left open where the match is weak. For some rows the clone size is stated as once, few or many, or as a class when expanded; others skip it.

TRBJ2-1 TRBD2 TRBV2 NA TGTGCCAGCAAAAACGGGAGGGCCAGGTACAATGAGCAGTTCTTC CASKNGRARYNEQFF
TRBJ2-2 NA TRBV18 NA TGTGCCAGCTCAATCCTACCGGCGGATGCGAACACCGGGGAGCTGTTTTTT CASSILPADANTGELFF
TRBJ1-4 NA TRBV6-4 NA TGTGCCAGCAGTGCGGTCGCCGGAGGGAAACTGTTTTTT CASSAVAGGKLFF
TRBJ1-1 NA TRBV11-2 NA TGTGCCAGCAGCTTAGCTCGCGGGCCGGGCGCTGAAGCTTTCTTT CASSLARGPGAEAFF
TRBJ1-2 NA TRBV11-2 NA TGTGCCAGCAGCTCCGCCCGGGAAGCGGATGGCTACACCTTC CASSSAREADGYTF
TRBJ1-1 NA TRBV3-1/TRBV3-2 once TGTGCCAGCAGCCCCTCGCAGGCCCTGACTTTTGAAGCTTTCTTT CASSPSQALTFEAFF
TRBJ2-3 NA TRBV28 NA TGTGCCAGCAGTTTAGCCGCGACGGGGACAGATACGCAGTATTTT CASSLAATGTDTQYF
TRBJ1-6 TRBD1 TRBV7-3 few TGTGCCAGCAGCCTTATGGGACAGGGGAATTCACCCCTCCACTTT CASSLMGQGNSPLHF
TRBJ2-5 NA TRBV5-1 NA TGCGCCAGCAGCTTGGGAACGGGGAAAGAGACCCAGTACTTC CASSLGTGKETQYF
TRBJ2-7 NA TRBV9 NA TGTGCCAGCAGCACTGCACCAGGGGTTGGGACCTACGAGCAGTACTTC CASSTAPGVGTYEQYF
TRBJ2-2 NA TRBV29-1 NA TGCAGCGTTCTGAGCATTACCGGGGAGCTGTTTTTT CSVLSITGELFF
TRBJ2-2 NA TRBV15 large TGTGCCACCAGCAGAGACCGGGGCCTATCGAACACCGGGGAGCTGTTTTTT CATSRDRGLSNTGELFF
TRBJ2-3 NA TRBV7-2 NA TGTGCCAGCAGCCCCGGACAGCCGGGTACAGATACGCAGTATTTT CASSPGQPGTDTQYF
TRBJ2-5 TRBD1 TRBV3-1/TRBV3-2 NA TGTGCCAGCAGCCCAGTCCGGGACAGGGCCGAGACCCAGTACTTC CASSPVRDRAETQYF
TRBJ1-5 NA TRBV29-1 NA TGCAGCGTAAGACAGGATAGCAATCAGCCCCAGCATTTT CSVRQDSNQPQHF
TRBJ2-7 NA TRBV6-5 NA TGTGCCAGCAGTTACCTAAACAGGAGGACGGGAGAGCAGTACTTC CASSYLNRRTGEQYF
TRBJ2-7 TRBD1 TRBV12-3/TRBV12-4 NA TGTGCCAGCAGCACAGGGGGTAACGAGCAGTACTTC CASSTGGNEQYF
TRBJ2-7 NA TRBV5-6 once TGTGCCAGCAGCCCTGATGGAGGACGAGATTCCTACGAGCAGTACTTC CASSPDGGRDSYEQYF
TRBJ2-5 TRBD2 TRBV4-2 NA TGTGCCAGCAGCCCCTCCTTGCGTCGGGGGGGCCACGAGACCCAGTACTTC CASSPSLRRGGHETQYF
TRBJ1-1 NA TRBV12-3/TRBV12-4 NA TGTGCCAGCAGTTTTCAGGGAGGCACTGAAGCTTTCTTT CASSFQGGTEAFF
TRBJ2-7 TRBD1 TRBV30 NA TGTGCCTGGAGTGTCGCCGGGACAGGGGTTGACGAGCAGTACTTC CAWSVAGTGVDEQYF
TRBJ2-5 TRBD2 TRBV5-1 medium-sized TGCGCCAGCAGCTTGGGTGGTAGCGGGAGCATTGGAGAGACCCAGTACTTC CASSLGGSGSIGETQYF
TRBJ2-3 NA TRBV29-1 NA TGCAGCGTCCCCCCCGCGGGGGATACGCAGTATTTT CSVPPAGDTQYF
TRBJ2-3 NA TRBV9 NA TGTGCCAGCAGCCCCTGGGGGGGGCGGAGGGGGGCCGATACGCAGTATTTT CASSPWGGRRGADTQYF
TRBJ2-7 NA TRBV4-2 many TGTGCCAGCAGCCAAGATAAGGGCTACGAGCAGTACTTC CASSQDKGYEQYF
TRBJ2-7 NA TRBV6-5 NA TGTGCCAGCAGTTACTCGATGCTGGTAGGCGAGCAGTACTTC CASSYSMLVGEQYF
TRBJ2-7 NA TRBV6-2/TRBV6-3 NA TGTGCCAGCAGTTCCCCACTCGTCCAGGACTTCTTC CASSSPLVQDFF
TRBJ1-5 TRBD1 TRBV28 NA TGTGCCAGCAGTCGACAGGGAAGCAATCAGCCCCAGCATTTT CASSRQGSNQPQHF
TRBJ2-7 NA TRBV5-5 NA TGTGCCAGCAGCTTTAGTCCCGAGCAGTACTTC CASSFSPEQYF
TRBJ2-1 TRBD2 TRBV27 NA TGTGCCAGCAGTCCCTTAGCGGGGGGGCCTAGCTCCTACAATGAGCAGTTCTTC CASSPLAGGPSSYNEQFF
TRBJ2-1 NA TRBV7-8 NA TGTGCCAGCAGCTCTTACCGCTTAGGGGCATTTGGTGAGCAGTTCTTC CASSSYRLGAFGEQFF
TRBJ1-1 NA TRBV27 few TGTGCCAGCAGTCGAGCGGGAATGAACACTGAAGCTTTCTTT CASSRAGMNTEAFF
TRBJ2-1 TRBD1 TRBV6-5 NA TGTGCCAGCACCCTACTAGGGACAGGGGTTAATGAGCAGTTCTTC CASTLLGTGVNEQFF
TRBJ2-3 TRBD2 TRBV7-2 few TGTGCCAGCAGCTTAGCGGGAGGGCCTGGAGATACGCAGTATTTT CASSLAGGPGDTQYF
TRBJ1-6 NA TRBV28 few TGTGCCAGCAGTCCCCCGACAGAACCCCTCCACTTT CASSPPTEPLHF
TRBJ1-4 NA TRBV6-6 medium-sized TGTGCCAGCACCACAGGGATAAATGAAAAACTGTTTTTT CASTTGINEKLFF
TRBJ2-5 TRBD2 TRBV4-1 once TGCGCCAGCAGCCAAGGATCAACGGGGGGGCCAGAGACCCAGTACTTC CASSQGSTGGPETQYF
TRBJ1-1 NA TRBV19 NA TGTGCCAGTAGTCTCGGTCCCGTCCCTGAAGCTTTCTTT CASSLGPVPEAFF
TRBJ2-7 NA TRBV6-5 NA TGTGCCAGCGGGACAAACATGGATGAGCAGTACTTC CASGTNMDEQYF
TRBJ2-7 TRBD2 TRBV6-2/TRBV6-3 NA TGTGCCAGCAGTTCTAGCGGGGGGAACGAGCAGTACTTC CASSSSGGNEQYF
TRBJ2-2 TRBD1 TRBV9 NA TGTGCCAGCAGCGAGACAGGGGCGGGGAACACCGGGGAGCTGTTTTTT CASSETGAGNTGELFF
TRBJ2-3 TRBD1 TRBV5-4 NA TGTGCCAGCAGCTCAAACTCGTGGGCACAGGGGCGCACAGATACGCAGTATTTT CASSSNSWAQGRTDTQYF
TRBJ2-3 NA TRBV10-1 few TGCGCCACCTCCAAGGATCTGAACACAGATACGCAGTATTTT CATSKDLNTDTQYF
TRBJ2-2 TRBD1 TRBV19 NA TGTGCCAGTAGTCATGCTGACAGGGGGATGAGGGAGCTGTTTTTT CASSHADRGMRELFF
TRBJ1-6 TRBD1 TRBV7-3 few TGTGCCAGCAGCCTCGGCACAGGGGATCATTCACCCCTCCACTTT CASSLGTGDHSPLHF
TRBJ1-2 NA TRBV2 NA TGTGCCAGCAGAGGGGGGACCTCAGCTAACTATGGCTACACCTTC CASRGGTSANYGYTF
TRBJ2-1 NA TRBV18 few TGTGCCAGCTCGCCCCCTAGTGGGTACAATGAGCAGTTCTTC CASSPPSGYNEQFF
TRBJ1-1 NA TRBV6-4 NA TGTGCCAGCAGTGTCGCCAGGAACACTGAAGCTTTCTTT CASSVARNTEAFF
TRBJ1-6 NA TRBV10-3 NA TGTGCCATCGGCTCCATGGCGCAGGGAGGATCACCCCTCCACTTT CAIGSMAQGGSPLHF
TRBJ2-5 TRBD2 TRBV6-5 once TGTGCCAGCTCTAGCGGGGGGGCCGGGGAGACCCAGTACTTC CASSSGGAGETQYF